The entry below gives a single T cell receptor (beta chain) sequence along with its context. As yet, its antigen is unknown. Germline V gene lookup returns CDR1 PRHDT and CDR2 FYEKMQ (reference sequence). The CDR3 covers 14 residues. Trimming stripped 3 bases from V and 4 bases from J, with 12 bases between. The sample originates from a study of cytomegalovirus exposure and HLA in healthy donors. Broader study findings: In an earlier analysis, productive rearrangement rates for most beta V segments clustered near 87% or 30%.

The PCR ran on 60 Vbeta and 13 Jbeta primers. Some clones are missing from TCRdb's copy, which holds only in-frame ones; the method was immunoSEQ multiplex PCR. Seen here are some 180,000 clones, roughly a tenth observed once, and the top ten hold 1% to 1.5%. V gene TRBV13 combines with J gene TRBJ1-2; D is perhaps TRBD1 (6 bases). This receptor was identified in a woman in her thirties in good health and CMV-seropositive. The material sequenced was PBMCs. The CDR3 DNA reads as TGTGCCAGCAGCTTTACAGGGCGACTCTATGGCTACACCTTC. Its translation: CASSFTGRLYGYTF.